The clone carrying this T cell receptor beta chain has more than one count but fewer than ten. Its antigen is as yet unknown. These data originate in a study of T cells after yellow fever vaccination. CDR1 SGDLS and CDR2 YYNGEE come from the germline V gene. The CDR3 extends over 16 amino acids. Trimming pared 0 bases from V and 2 bases from J, leaving 15 bases between. Study observations and caveats: By day 5 rather than day 15, the secondary response had peaked, though it was weaker. Shared CD4/CD8 clonotypes were a small share, likely from convergent recombination. Reappearing after the booster were most of the clones from primary vaccination (almost 97% CD4, 85% to 90% CD8).

The TCR cDNA carried a universal primer site and UMIs from 5'RACE template switching. Using its own MiXCR run on the 5' RACE reads, TCRdb lists one record per CDR3 protein. Here the sample spans about 320,000 distinct CDR3 sequences, 6.8% being singletons. This clonotype originated in a man between 18 and 35 years old who received the YFV17D yellow fever vaccine. The sample in question was PBMCs, obtained more than 40 days after the first yellow fever vaccination. The V and J genes are TRBV9 and TRBJ2-7; perhaps TRBD2 as D (5 bases). For the CDR3, the DNA is TGTGCCAGCAGCGTAGCACTTCTGGGAGAGACCTACGAGCAGTACTTC. Residues: CASSVALLGETYEQYF. Variable domain in full (rest from reference TRBV9 and TRBJ2-7): DSGVTQTPKHLITATGQRVTLRCSPRSGDLSVYWYQQSLDQGLQFLIQYYNGEERAKGNILERFSAQQFPDLHSELNLSSLELGDSALYFCASSVALLGETYEQYFGPGTRLTVT.